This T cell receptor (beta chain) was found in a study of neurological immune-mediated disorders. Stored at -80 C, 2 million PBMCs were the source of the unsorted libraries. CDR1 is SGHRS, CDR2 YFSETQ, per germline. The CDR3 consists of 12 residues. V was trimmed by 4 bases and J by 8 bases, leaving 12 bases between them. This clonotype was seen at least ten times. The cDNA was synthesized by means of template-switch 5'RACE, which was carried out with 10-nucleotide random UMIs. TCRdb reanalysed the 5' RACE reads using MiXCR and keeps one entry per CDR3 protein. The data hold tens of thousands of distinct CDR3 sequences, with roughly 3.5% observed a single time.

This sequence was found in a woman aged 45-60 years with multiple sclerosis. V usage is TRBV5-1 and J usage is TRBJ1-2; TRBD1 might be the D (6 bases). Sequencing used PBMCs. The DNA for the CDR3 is TGCGCCAGCAGCATACAGGGAGGCGGCTACACCTTC. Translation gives CASSIQGGGYTF.